This T cell receptor beta chain is from a study of cytomegalovirus exposure and HLA in healthy donors. Study observations and caveats: Immune exposure data for these donors was limited to CMV serostatus. For TCR beta chains, V- and J-gene trimming was later linked to a missense DCLRE1C variant. Segments of the TCR beta V type were, in most cases, productive about 87% or about 30% of the time in an earlier analysis.

Concerning this clone: Its cognate antigen is unknown.

In the PCR, 60 Vbeta and 13 Jbeta primers were used. This table comes from immunoSEQ multiplex PCR, and its TCRdb copy is limited to in-frame clones, with some not included. Recorded for this sample: some 39,000 clones. Trimming shortened V by 8 bases and J by 8 bases, and 13 bases separated the two germline ends. Germline V gives CDR1 ENHRY, CDR2 SYGVKD. The CDR3 has 13 residues. These donors counted as nominally healthy when sampled, but unrecorded immune exposures were likely. The chain has TRBV10-3 and TRBJ1-6; no clear D gene. The clonotype originates from a man aged 25 to 45 in good health and CMV-seronegative. Sequenced material: PBMCs. CDR3 nucleotides: TGTGCCATCTCAGGCGATCTGGATTCACCCCTCCACTTT. The encoded protein is CAISGDLDSPLHF.